These 28 T cell receptor beta chains share one sample of origin, sequenced in a study of neoadjuvant anti-PD-1 for oral cavity cancer. The time point here: after neoadjuvant nivolumab, at surgical resection. Repertoires were generated with immunoSEQ multiplex PCR, while TCRdb's copy carries only in-frame clones and drops some. This table holds roughly 10,000 clones, about 70% found once. The sequencing used PBMCs, collected after nivolumab (anti-PD-1) treatment. These receptors originate from a person between 35 and 79 years old with oral cavity squamous cell carcinoma.

The chain employs TRBV28 and TRBJ1-5; a possible D gene is TRBD1 (5 bases). The germline V gene encodes CDR1 MDHEN and CDR2 SYDVKM. The CDR3 extends over 15 amino acids. Between the trimmed V and J ends, which lost 6 bases and 4 bases, there was a span of 16 bases. CDR3 DNA sequence: TGTGCCAGCAGCCAACCGGGACGGCCGAATCAGCCCCAGCATTTT. Amino acid sequence: CASSQPGRPNQPQHF.

The rearrangement joins TRBV5-6 to TRBJ2-1, with 7 positions matching TRBD1. CDR3 length: 15 residues. V was pared by 5 bases and J by 4 bases, with 9 bases of the junction left unmatched. The germline V gene encodes CDR1 SGHDT and CDR2 YYEEEE. CDR3 loop: CASRQGTRAYNEQFF. The DNA for the CDR3 is TGTGCCAGCAGACAGGGGACAAGGGCTTACAATGAGCAGTTCTTC.

V is TRBV5-1 and J is TRBJ1-1; D ambiguous. Germline assignment: CDR1 SGHRS and CDR2 YFSETQ. Trimming stripped 0 bases from V and 4 bases from J, with 7 bases between. The CDR3 is 13 amino acids. CDR3 residues: CASSLGGATEAFF. CDR3 DNA: TGCGCCAGCAGCTTGGGGGGTGCCACTGAAGCTTTCTTT.

CDR3: CATGDFYGYTF. The CDR3 bases are TGTGCAACAGGGGATTTCTATGGCTACACCTTC. The chain uses TRBV30 and TRBJ1-2, with 7 bases aligning to TRBD1. The CDR3 length is 11 residues. Germline values: CDR1 GTSNPN, CDR2 SVGIG (reference sequence).

V gene TRBV27 combines with J gene TRBJ2-7; the D gene could be TRBD1 or TRBD2 (5 bases each). Germline V gene sequence: CDR1 MNHEY, CDR2 SMNVEV (reference sequence). The CDR3 is 13 residues long. V gave up 4 bases and J gave up 2 bases, with 9 bases separating them. In nucleotides, the CDR3 is TGTGCCAGCAGTTCCGGGACGCCCTACGAGCAGTACTTC. It is translated as CASSSGTPYEQYF.

This clone was seen a single time. The chain joins TRBV7-6 to TRBJ1-1; 7 positions agree with TRBD1. The CDR3 length is 14 residues. Germline V gives CDR1 SGHVS, CDR2 FNYEAQ. The V and J ends lost 8 bases and 4 bases, in that order; junction bases with no gene match: 10. CDR3 amino acids: CASLPTGEGTEAFF. The CDR3, as DNA: TGTGCCAGCTTACCCACAGGGGAGGGCACTGAAGCTTTCTTT. The full variable domain, rest sourced from reference TRBV7-6 and TRBJ1-1, is GAGVSQSPRYKVTKRGQDVALRCDPISGHVSLYWYRQALGQGPEFLTYFNYEAQQDKSGLPNDRFSAERPEGSISTLTIQRTEQRDSAMYRCASLPTGEGTEAFFGQGTRLTVV.

The chain recombines TRBV27 with TRBJ1-1, with unresolved D. Trimming cost V 6 bases and J 3 bases, with 11 bases left between them. Looked up from germline, CDR1 is MNHEY and CDR2 is SMNVEV (reference sequence). The CDR3 contains 13 residues. The CDR3 sequence: CASRAAWDTEAFF. CDR3 coding DNA: TGTGCCAGCAGAGCCGCATGGGACACTGAAGCTTTCTTT.

This rearrangement joins TRBV5-5 to TRBJ2-6; 7 nucleotides agree with TRBD1. The junction had 9 bases not matched to a gene; V was cut back by 4 bases and J by 2 bases. In germline, CDR1 is SGHKS, CDR2 YYEKEE (reference sequence). The CDR3 length is 17 residues. The CDR3: CASSLPGTATGANVLTF. The CDR3 nucleotides are TGTGCCAGCAGCCTACCCGGGACAGCAACTGGGGCCAACGTCCTGACTTTC.

The chain carries TRBV4-2 and TRBJ2-4, with TRBD1 matching 10 bases. The V and J ends lost 3 bases and 9 bases, in that order; junction bases with no gene match: 11. The CDR3 is 16 amino acids. CDR1 LGHNA and CDR2 YNFKEQ come from the germline V gene. The DNA for the CDR3 is TGTGCCAGCAGCCAGGCCCGGACAGGGGGGTTCGGCATTCAGTACTTC. Amino acids: CASSQARTGGFGIQYF.

The chain uses TRBV5-4 and TRBJ1-6; 8 nucleotides align to TRBD1. The CDR3 totals 14 residues. V dropped 4 bases and J dropped 6; count of bases not matched to a gene: 3. Germline V gene lookup returns CDR1 SGHNT and CDR2 YYREEE (reference sequence). The CDR3: CASSPGQANSPLHF. CDR3 coding DNA: TGTGCCAGCAGCCCGGGACAGGCTAATTCACCCCTCCACTTT.

The chain joins TRBV25-1 to TRBJ2-1, with a weak D call TRBD2 (8 bases). Germline CDR1 is MGHDK and CDR2 is SYGVNS. The V end lost 7 bases, the J end lost 6 bases, and 19 bases lay between the germline ends. The CDR3 length is 15 residues. CDR3: CASTRGRGASNEQFF. DNA for the CDR3: TGTGCCAGCACAAGGGGGCGGGGGGCGTCCAATGAGCAGTTCTTC.

The chain employs TRBV11-3 and TRBJ2-1; no reliable D call. The CDR3 extends over 17 amino acids. Trimming took 0 bases from V and 3 from J, leaving 15 bases between them. The germline CDR1 and CDR2 sequences are SGHNT and YENEEA. The CDR3 bases are TGTGCCAGCAGCTTAGATCTAAACTGTATTTTCTACAATGAGCAGTTCTTC. Translation gives CASSLDLNCIFYNEQFF.

The chain joins TRBV6-1 to TRBJ2-1; 8 positions match TRBD1. V lost 6 bases and J lost 5; bases outside the gene matches: 9. The CDR3 length is 15 residues. The germline CDR1 and CDR2 sequences are MNHNS and SASEGT. CDR3 in DNA: TGTGCCAGCAGAAGGACAGGGCTATTGAACAATGAGCAGTTCTTC. Amino acid sequence: CASRRTGLLNNEQFF.

The V call is TRBV7-2, the J call TRBJ2-5; maybe TRBD2 (5 bases). The germline gives CDR1 SGHTA, CDR2 FQGNSA. The CDR3 covers 14 residues. V was cut by 5 bases and J by 1 base, with 11 bases left in between. CDR3 in amino acids: CASSTGLLQETQYF. The CDR3 nucleotides are TGTGCCAGCAGCACCGGACTTCTCCAAGAGACCCAGTACTTC.

This clone was seen only a few times. This rearrangement joins TRBV7-3 to TRBJ2-2; 10 bases are a match to TRBD2. The V segment lost 8 bases and the J segment 8 bases; nucleotides outside the gene matches: 11. The CDR3 consists of 15 residues. Germline V CDR1 and CDR2: SGHTA, FQGTGA. DNA of the CDR3: TGTGCCAGCGGTGGACTAGCGGAGGGTAGAGGGGAGCTGTTTTTT. As protein: CASGGLAEGRGELFF.

This chain joins TRBV9 and TRBJ2-2; D gene ambiguous. Trimming removed 0 bases at V and 5 bases at J, with 2 bases between. Per the germline V gene, CDR1 is SGDLS and CDR2 is YYNGEE. This CDR3 has 12 residues. This chain's CDR3 is CASSVGTGELFF. CDR3 sequence (DNA): TGTGCCAGCAGCGTAGGAACCGGGGAGCTGTTTTTT.

The genes are TRBV7-3 and TRBJ2-1; TRBD2 aligns across 9 bases. This CDR3 region has 15 residues. Germline assignment: CDR1 SGHTA and CDR2 FQGTGA. J gave up 0 bases and V 5 bases, and 2 bases lay outside the gene matches. The CDR3 here is CASSVSGSSYNEQFF. The CDR3 bases are TGTGCCAGCAGCGTTAGCGGGAGCTCCTACAATGAGCAGTTCTTC.

This clone was picked up a small number of times. The J gene is TRBJ2-6, the V gene TRBV28, with D uncertain. This CDR3 spans 16 amino acids. Trimming stripped 3 bases from V and 0 bases from J, with 9 bases between. In germline, CDR1 is MDHEN, CDR2 SYDVKM. The CDR3 loop is CASSLGGISGANVLTF. In nucleotides, the CDR3 is TGTGCCAGCAGTTTGGGCGGAATCTCTGGGGCCAACGTCCTGACTTTC.

This clone came up once. This chain uses TRBV18 with TRBJ1-2; D may be TRBD1 (6 bases). The V and J ends lost 6 bases and 2 bases respectively, with 16 bases between them. CDR1 is KGHSH, CDR2 LQKENI, per germline. The CDR3 has 15 amino acids. The CDR3 DNA reads as TGTGCCAGCTCCCGGGACACCGCCCCAAACTATGGCTACACCTTC. As protein: CASSRDTAPNYGYTF.

The sample holds a few counts of this clone. This chain links TRBV5-6 with TRBJ2-7, with D hard to call. V dropped 3 bases and J dropped 6 bases, with 13 bases sitting between them. From germline, CDR1 is SGHDT and CDR2 YYEEEE. The CDR3 length is 13 residues. The CDR3 spells CASSSLMKAEQYF. For the CDR3, the DNA is TGTGCCAGCAGCTCATTGATGAAGGCCGAGCAGTACTTC.

The rearrangement joins TRBV6-1 to TRBJ2-1; 12 bases align to TRBD2. This CDR3 spans 15 amino acids. Unmatched junction bases numbered 5, after V lost 2 bases and J lost 9 bases. Germline V lookup: CDR1 MNHNS, CDR2 SASEGT. The DNA for the CDR3 is TGTGCCAGCAGTGAATCTAGCGGGAGGGCCGTTGAGCAGTTCTTC. It encodes CASSESSGRAVEQFF.

This clone was seen just once. The chain has TRBV4-1 and TRBJ2-7; the D is unclear. The CDR3 totals 16 residues. CDR1 and CDR2 (germline): MGHRA, YSYEKL. V was clipped by 0 bases and J by 0 bases, with 12 bases between them. CDR3 amino acids: CASSQDSATSSYEQYF. The DNA of the CDR3 is TGCGCCAGCAGCCAAGATTCGGCGACGAGCTCCTACGAGCAGTACTTC.

The chain carries TRBV4-2 and TRBJ1-3; unclear D gene. The germline V gene encodes CDR1 LGHNA and CDR2 YNFKEQ. This CDR3 comprises 14 residues. The V end was cut by 1 base, the J end by 4 bases, with 8 bases between. The CDR3 bases are TGTGCCAGCAGCCAAGGACAAAACGGAAACACCATATATTTT. Amino acid sequence: CASSQGQNGNTIYF.

This clone was seen a handful of times. The chain's CDR3 is CASEGIEAFF. In DNA form, the CDR3 reads TGTGCCAGCGAGGGAATCGAAGCTTTCTTT. This chain links TRBV2 with TRBJ1-1; no clear D. CDR1 SNHLY and CDR2 FYNNEI come from the germline V gene. The CDR3 loop spans 10 amino acids. The V and J ends lost 8 bases and 8 bases respectively, with 9 bases between them.

The chain uses TRBV19 and TRBJ1-2; possible D gene TRBD1, 6 bases. The V gene's germline CDR1 is LNHDA and CDR2 SQIVND (reference sequence). The germline V and J ends were trimmed by 5 bases and 7 bases, with 17 bases remaining between them. The CDR3 is 14 amino acids. The CDR3 reads CASSHQGRTGGYTF. DNA of the CDR3: TGTGCCAGTAGTCATCAGGGGAGGACGGGTGGCTACACCTTC.

The chain employs TRBV11-2 and TRBJ2-7, with TRBD2 matching over 9 bases. V gave up 1 base and J gave up 5 bases; unmatched junction bases: 3. The CDR3 covers 14 residues. Germline values: CDR1 SGHAT, CDR2 FQNNGV. CDR3 bases: TGTGCCAGCAGCTTAGTACTAGCGGGCCACGAGCAGTACTTC. This sequence encodes CASSLVLAGHEQYF.

The V call is TRBV5-6, the J call TRBJ1-2; 7 bases are shared with TRBD1. Germline-derived CDR1 and CDR2 are SGHDT and YYEEEE. The CDR3 covers 14 residues. Trimming removed 2 bases from V and 3 bases from J; junction bases left unmatched: 4. The CDR3 reads CASSFGQVDYGYTF. CDR3 nucleotide sequence: TGTGCCAGCAGCTTCGGACAGGTTGACTATGGCTACACCTTC.

The V call is TRBV5-1, the J call TRBJ2-5, with D maybe TRBD1 (5 bases). V was shortened by 6 bases and J by 5 bases, with 17 bases between the two germline ends. Germline V gene lookup returns CDR1 SGHRS and CDR2 YFSETQ. The CDR3 loop spans 14 amino acids. CDR3 DNA: TGCGCCAGCAAGCAGGGCCGCATGGAGGAGACCCAGTACTTC. Amino acids: CASKQGRMEETQYF.